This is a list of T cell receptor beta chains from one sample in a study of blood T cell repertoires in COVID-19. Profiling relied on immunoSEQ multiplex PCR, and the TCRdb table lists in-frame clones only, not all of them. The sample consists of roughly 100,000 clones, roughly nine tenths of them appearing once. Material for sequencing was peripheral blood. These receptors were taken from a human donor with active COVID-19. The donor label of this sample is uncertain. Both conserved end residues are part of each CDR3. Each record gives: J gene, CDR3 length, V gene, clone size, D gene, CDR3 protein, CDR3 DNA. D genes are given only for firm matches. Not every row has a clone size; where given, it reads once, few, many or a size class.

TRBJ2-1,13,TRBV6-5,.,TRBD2,CASSSSGGGEQFF,TGTGCCAGCAGTTCTAGCGGGGGTGGTGAGCAGTTCTTC
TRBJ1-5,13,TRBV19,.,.,CASVQGGDQPQHF,TGTGCCAGTGTACAGGGCGGAGATCAGCCCCAGCATTTT
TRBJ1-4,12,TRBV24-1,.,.,CATSDPTGRLFF,TGTGCCACCAGTGATCCGACTGGTCGACTGTTTTTT
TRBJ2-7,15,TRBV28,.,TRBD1,CASSLPGQGSYEQYF,TGTGCCAGCAGTCTACCGGGACAGGGGTCCTACGAGCAGTACTTC
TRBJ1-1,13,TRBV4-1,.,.,CASQQGGDTEAFF,TGCGCCAGCCAACAGGGTGGGGACACTGAAGCTTTCTTT
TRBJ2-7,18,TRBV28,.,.,CASSLFYLGAAPSYEQYF,TGTGCCAGCAGTTTATTTTATCTGGGGGCGGCCCCCTCCTACGAGCAGTACTTC
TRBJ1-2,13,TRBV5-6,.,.,CASSLLAGDGYTF,TGTGCCAGCAGCTTGCTGGCCGGGGATGGCTACACCTTC
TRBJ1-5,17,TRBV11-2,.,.,CASSLGPSLLGNQPQHF,TGTGCCAGCAGCTTGGGCCCTTCCTTACTGGGCAATCAGCCCCAGCATTTT
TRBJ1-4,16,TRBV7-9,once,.,CASSLGSQGRSEKLFF,TGTGCCAGCAGCTTAGGGAGTCAGGGGCGGAGTGAAAAACTGTTTTTT
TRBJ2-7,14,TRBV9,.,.,CASSVGGGTYEQYF,TGTGCCAGCAGCGTAGGCGGCGGAACCTACGAGCAGTACTTC
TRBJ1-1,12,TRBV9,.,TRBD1,CASRSNRGEAFF,TGTGCCAGCAGGAGTAACAGGGGAGAAGCTTTCTTT
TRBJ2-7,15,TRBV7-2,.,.,CASSSRDGSSYEQYF,TGTGCCAGCAGCTCCCGGGACGGGAGCTCCTACGAGCAGTACTTC
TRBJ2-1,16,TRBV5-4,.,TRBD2,CASSLGQRGGSNEQFF,TGTGCCAGCAGCTTGGGCCAGCGGGGGGGCTCGAATGAGCAGTTCTTC
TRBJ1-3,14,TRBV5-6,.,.,CASSFRVSGNTIYF,TGTGCCAGCAGCTTCCGGGTATCCGGAAACACCATATATTTT
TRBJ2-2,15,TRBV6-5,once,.,CASSPLLRSTGELFF,TGTGCCAGCAGTCCTTTGCTCAGAAGCACCGGGGAGCTGTTTTTT
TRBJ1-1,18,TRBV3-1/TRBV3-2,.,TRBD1,CASSQVTHRGIMNTEAFF,TGTGCCAGCAGCCAAGTCACCCACAGGGGGATCATGAACACTGAAGCTTTCTTT
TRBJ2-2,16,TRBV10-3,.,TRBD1,CAISTQGALDTGELFF,TGTGCCATCAGTACACAGGGGGCTTTGGACACCGGGGAGCTGTTTTTT
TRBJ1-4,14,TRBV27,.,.,CASGPLGGREKLFF,TGTGCCAGCGGCCCCCTCGGGGGGCGGGAAAAACTGTTTTTT
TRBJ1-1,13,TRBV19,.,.,CASSIVGVTEAFF,TGTGCCAGTAGTATTGTAGGGGTAACTGAAGCTTTCTTT
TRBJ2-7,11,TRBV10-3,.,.,CAIKGTYEQYF,TGTGCCATCAAGGGGACCTACGAGCAGTACTTC
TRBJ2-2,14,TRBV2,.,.,CASSGGRNTGELFF,TGTGCCAGCAGTGGAGGCAGGAACACCGGGGAGCTGTTTTTT
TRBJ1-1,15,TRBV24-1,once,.,CATSKGDPWDPEAFF,TGTGCCACCAGTAAGGGGGACCCTTGGGACCCTGAAGCTTTCTTT